These 7 T cell receptor beta chains share one sample of origin, sequenced in a study of cytomegalovirus exposure and HLA in healthy donors. PCR primers comprised 60 Vbeta and 13 Jbeta primers. Libraries were prepared by immunoSEQ multiplex PCR; TCRdb keeps only in-frame clonotypes and omits some of them. The sample holds about 82,000 clones, around four fifths seen once. Sequenced material: PBMCs. These receptors all come from a woman aged 45-65 years in good health and CMV-seropositive.

The chain has TRBV4-1 and TRBJ1-5, with 8 bases matching TRBD1. Germline CDR1 reads MGHRA; CDR2 reads YSYEKL. The CDR3 is 15 amino acids. Losses at the gene ends were 0 bases for V and 6 bases for J; bases not matched to a gene: 4. The CDR3 coding sequence is TGCGCCAGCAGCCAAGACAGGGGGCAGAGTCAGCCCCAGCATTTT. This translates into CASSQDRGQSQPQHF.

The V and J genes are TRBV5-6 and TRBJ1-2, with 8 bases aligning to TRBD1. After removal of 0 bases from V and 8 bases from J, the junction contained 3 bases not matched to a gene. The CDR3 extends over 13 amino acids. Germline V gene data show CDR1 as SGHDT and CDR2 as YYEEEE. The CDR3 region is CASSLGTGLGYTF. CDR3 DNA sequence: TGTGCCAGCAGCTTGGGGACAGGGTTGGGCTACACCTTC. Based on the CDR3 plus reference TRBV5-6 and TRBJ1-2, the full variable domain is DAGVTQSPTHLIKTRGQQVTLRCSPKSGHDTVSWYQQALGQGPQFIFQYYEEEERQRGNFPDRFSGHQFPNYSSELNVNALLLGDSALYLCASSLGTGLGYTFGSGTRLTVV.

This chain joins TRBV6-1 and TRBJ1-2, with D perhaps TRBD1 (5 bases). Looked up from germline, CDR1 is MNHNS and CDR2 is SASEGT. The CDR3 has 13 residues. V lost 8 bases and J 8 bases, leaving 18 bases between the germline ends. The CDR3 sequence: CASYLYAGPGYTF. The CDR3 DNA reads TGTGCCAGCTACCTGTACGCAGGGCCCGGCTACACCTTC.

This clone was found once. This chain connects TRBV7-8 to TRBJ2-7, with 9 bases identical to TRBD1. CDR3 length: 15 residues. Unmatched junction bases numbered 8, after V lost 5 bases and J lost 3 bases. Germline V gene data show CDR1 as SGHVS and CDR2 as FQNEAQ. The DNA for the CDR3 is TGTGCCAGCAGCGCCAGACAGGGGGGTGGCTACGAGCAGTACTTC. Its translation is CASSARQGGGYEQYF. Complete variable domain (other parts from reference TRBV7-8 and TRBJ2-7): GAGVSQSPRYKVAKRGQDVALRCDPISGHVSLFWYQQALGQGPEFLTYFQNEAQLDKSGLPSDRFFAERPEGSVSTLKIQRTQQEDSAVYLCASSARQGGGYEQYFGPGTRLTVT.

This clone showed up just once. The chain joins TRBV4-2 to TRBJ2-1; TRBD1 matches at 7 bases. The CDR3 extends over 15 amino acids. CDR1 and CDR2 from the germline V gene are LGHNA and YNFKEQ. V trimming: 1 base; J trimming: 13 bases; junction bases outside the gene matches: 13. This chain's CDR3 is CASSQATGAPALQFF. In nucleotides, the CDR3 is TGTGCCAGCAGCCAAGCAACAGGGGCCCCGGCATTACAGTTCTTC.

This sequence joins TRBV6-5 and TRBJ2-7; D remains ambiguous. The CDR3 contains 16 residues. Germline CDR1 reads MNHEY; CDR2 reads SVGAGI. V was shortened by 2 bases and J by 4 bases, with 18 bases between the two germline ends. The CDR3 region is CASSYALADTAYEQYF. The CDR3 nucleotides read TGTGCCAGCAGTTACGCGCTTGCTGACACCGCGTACGAGCAGTACTTC.

The J gene is TRBJ2-7, the V gene TRBV6-6; D gene unclear. CDR3 length: 15 residues. Trimming cost V 7 bases and J 0 bases, with 16 bases left between them. CDR1 and CDR2 from the germline V gene are MNHNY and SVGAGI (reference sequence). The CDR3 DNA follows: TGTGCCAGCATGTCCCCATCTCTGAGCTCCTACGAGCAGTACTTC. This translates into CASMSPSLSSYEQYF.